The 10 T cell receptor beta chains in this list originate from one sample, sequenced in a study of T cell clonotyping in hematopoietic cell transplantation. Assay used: immunoSEQ multiplex PCR; TCRdb lists only in-frame clones, some missing. The profile shows approximately 11,000 clones, about 89% of them singletons. The sample in question was PBMCs, obtained 180 days after allogeneic stem cell transplant. Every receptor here comes from a male patient aged 55 to 69 who had an allogeneic stem cell transplant from an unrelated donor, so the T cells may come from the graft donor. Some clones in this sample may be carry-over from other donors' samples.

This sequence joins TRBV2 and TRBJ1-1, with D perhaps matching TRBD1 (5 bases). Trimming removed 6 bases at V and 0 bases at J, with 11 bases between. Germline V gene data show CDR1 as SNHLY and CDR2 as FYNNEI. The CDR3 sequence is 14 residues long. CDR3 bases: TGTGCCAGCAGATACAGGTTCATGAACACTGAAGCTTTCTTT. Amino acids: CASRYRFMNTEAFF. Full variable domain (outside the CDR3, taken from reference TRBV2 and TRBJ1-1): EPEVTQTPSHQVTQMGQEVILRCVPISNHLYFYWYRQILGQKVEFLVSFYNNEISEKSEIFDDQFSVERPDGSNFTLKIRSTKLEDSAMYFCASRYRFMNTEAFFGQGTRLTVV.

This chain joins TRBV5-4 and TRBJ1-2, with D possibly matching TRBD1 (6 bases). The CDR3 length is 13 residues. Germline V lookup: CDR1 SGHNT, CDR2 YYREEE (reference sequence). Trimming took off 0 bases at V and 6 bases at J, with 9 bases between the two ends. The CDR3 region is CASSLVPGDGYTF. CDR3 bases: TGTGCCAGCAGCTTGGTACCAGGGGATGGCTACACCTTC.

The gene calls are TRBV7-2 and TRBJ2-3; unclear D gene. This CDR3 comprises 13 residues. Germline V gene data show CDR1 as SGHTA and CDR2 as FQGNSA. V dropped 2 bases and J dropped 4 bases, with 7 bases sitting between them. The DNA of the CDR3 is TGTGCCAGCAGCTTAATTACCGCAGATACGCAGTATTTT. Translating gives CASSLITADTQYF.

This chain links TRBV19 with TRBJ2-6; D not certain. The CDR3 contains 16 residues. The germline V gene has CDR1 LNHDA and CDR2 SQIVND (reference sequence). V was shortened by 5 bases and J by 0 bases, with 11 bases between the two germline ends. CDR3 DNA: TGTGCCAGTAGTTCCGGCGGAGACTCTGGGGCCAACGTCCTGACTTTC. It specifies CASSSGGDSGANVLTF. The full variable domain, its missing parts supplied by reference TRBV19 and TRBJ2-6, is DGGITQSPKYLFRKEGQNVTLSCEQNLNHDAMYWYRQDPGQGLRLIYYSQIVNDFQKGDIAEGYSVSREKKESFPLTVTSAQKNPTAFYLCASSSGGDSGANVLTFGAGSRLTVL.

The V and J genes are TRBV20-1 and TRBJ1-2; TRBD1 might be the D (6 bases). The ends were cut back, 7 bases at V and 6 bases at J, with 12 bases in the middle. The CDR3 runs to 11 residues. Germline-derived CDR1 and CDR2 are DFQATT and SNEGSKA (reference sequence). CDR3 nucleotide sequence: TGCAGTGTGACCGGGACAAATGGCTACACCTTC. Translation: CSVTGTNGYTF.

The V call is TRBV14, the J call TRBJ1-6; 7 bases align to TRBD1. Germline values: CDR1 SGHDN, CDR2 FVKESK. V shed 5 bases, J shed 8 bases, and the junction held 6 bases outside the gene matches. This CDR3 is built from 14 residues. The CDR3 region has the DNA TGTGCCAGCAGCGACTACGGGACAGATTCACCCCTCCACTTT. Protein product: CASSDYGTDSPLHF.

The chain combines TRBV7-9 with TRBJ1-2; D unclear. The germline CDR1 and CDR2 sequences are SEHNR and FQNEAQ (reference sequence). The CDR3 is 11 amino acids. V lost 4 bases and J lost 6, with 6 bases in between. Here the CDR3 reads CASSSRDGYTF. In DNA form, the CDR3 reads TGTGCCAGCAGCTCGCGTGATGGCTACACCTTC.

The chain recombines TRBV5-1 with TRBJ1-1; 8 bases line up with TRBD1. The germline V gene has CDR1 SGHRS and CDR2 YFSETQ. V lost 2 bases, J lost 4 bases, and 4 bases stayed unmatched. There are 14 residues in the CDR3. CDR3 sequence: CASSLTGGGTEAFF. The CDR3 nucleotides read TGCGCCAGCAGCTTAACAGGGGGAGGCACTGAAGCTTTCTTT.

The chain has TRBV6-4 and TRBJ1-1, with 8 bases lining up with TRBD1. V dropped 3 bases and J dropped 2; count of bases not matched to a gene: 5. CDR1 MRHNA and CDR2 SNTAGT come from the germline V gene. The CDR3 contains 15 residues. CDR3 region: CASSESGGGNTEAFF. The CDR3 coding sequence is TGTGCCAGCAGTGAGTCAGGGGGCGGCAACACTGAAGCTTTCTTT.

The V and J genes are TRBV5-6 and TRBJ2-2; D might be TRBD2 (6 bases). There are 15 residues in the CDR3. Germline loops: CDR1 SGHDT, CDR2 YYEEEE. The V and J ends lost 2 bases and 4 bases respectively, with 12 bases between them. The CDR3: CASSFLQGGTGELFF. In DNA form, the CDR3 reads TGTGCCAGCAGCTTCTTGCAGGGAGGCACCGGGGAGCTGTTTTTT.